This is a list of T cell receptor beta chains from one sample in a study of OX40 agonist ivuxolimab in advanced cancers. The assay was immunoSEQ multiplex PCR, and TCRdb's table has in-frame clones only and misses some. The sample holds tens of thousands of clones, about 88% seen once. Sequenced material: CD4+ or CD8+ T cells sorted from blood, taken in a trial of the OX40 agonist ivuxolimab. These receptors were collected from an adult with an advanced solid tumor such as melanoma, head and neck, liver or kidney cancer. The CDR3 runs from the conserved cysteine through the conserved F or W. A D gene is named only where the DNA matches it firmly. Size is omitted from some rows. Given values are once, few, many or a class for expanded clones.

>NA|TRBV7-8|TRBJ2-5|TRBD2
TGTGCCAGCAGCTTAGTCCCCCTGGGACTAGTTCCCCAAGAGACCCAGTACTTC
CASSLVPLGLVPQETQYF
>NA|TRBV5-5|TRBJ1-3|NA
TGTGCCAGCAGCTGGGTGGTGGCAGGGCAGACGGACACCATATATTTT
CASSWVVAGQTDTIYF
>NA|TRBV5-5|TRBJ1-5|NA
TGTGCCAGCAGCTTGACGGGTCATCAGCCCCAGCATTTT
CASSLTGHQPQHF
>medium-sized|TRBV19|TRBJ2-2|TRBD2
TGTGCCAGTAGTAATCCGTCTGTTGGACTAGCCTCCACCGGGGAGCTGTTTTTT
CASSNPSVGLASTGELFF
>NA|TRBV4-1|TRBJ2-1|NA
TGCGCCAGCAGCCAAGATGCGGGACACTACTACAATGAGCAGTTCTTC
CASSQDAGHYYNEQFF
>NA|TRBV7-2|TRBJ2-1|NA
TGTGCCAGCAGCCCCTGGGGTAGTCGGGACAATGAGCAGTTCTTC
CASSPWGSRDNEQFF
>NA|TRBV6-5|TRBJ1-4|NA
TGTGCCAGCAGTTTACTCGACTCCGGTGAAAAACTGTTTTTT
CASSLLDSGEKLFF
>NA|TRBV9|TRBJ2-1|NA
TGTGCCAGCAGCGTAGGAGGCGGGTGGTCTAGCGATGAGCAGTTCTTC
CASSVGGGWSSDEQFF
>NA|TRBV5-1|TRBJ2-7|TRBD2
TGCGCCAGCAGCTTGACTAGCGGGTTTGGATCCGAGCAGTACTTC
CASSLTSGFGSEQYF
>NA|TRBV6-1|TRBJ1-2|TRBD1
TGTGCCAGCAGAGAGACAGGGGGAGGGTATGGCTACACCTTC
CASRETGGGYGYTF
>NA|TRBV4-2|TRBJ1-1|NA
TGTGCCAGCAGCGGAATCGGAGATGAAGCTTTCTTT
CASSGIGDEAFF
>NA|TRBV28|TRBJ1-5|NA
TGTGCCAGCAGACTTAGCCCCAATCAGCCCCAGCATTTT
CASRLSPNQPQHF
>NA|TRBV4-1|TRBJ2-4|NA
TGCGCCAGCAGCCAAGAAGCCCATCCGCGTGTAGACAAAAACATTCAGTACTTC
CASSQEAHPRVDKNIQYF
>NA|TRBV25-1|TRBJ1-5|NA
TGTGCCAGCAGTGAATTTGGTGGGGATAATCAGCCCCAGCATTTT
CASSEFGGDNQPQHF
>NA|TRBV2|TRBJ2-1|NA
TGTGCCAGCAGTGAGGGCAATGAGCAGTTCTTC
CASSEGNEQFF
>NA|TRBV7-6|TRBJ1-1|NA
TGTGCCAGCAGCCGATCGTGGGCCGCTGAAGCTTTCTTT
CASSRSWAAEAFF
>NA|TRBV27|TRBJ2-5|NA
TGTGCCAGCAGACGGGCCTTAGGGGAGACCCAGTACTTC
CASRRALGETQYF
>few|TRBV6-5|TRBJ2-5|TRBD1
TGTGCCAGCAGTTACCAGAGAGGGGGCCTTTCCGAGACCCAGTACTTC
CASSYQRGGLSETQYF
>NA|TRBV19|TRBJ2-1|NA
TGTGCCAGTAGTAACTCCGGGTGGAATGAGCAGTTCTTC
CASSNSGWNEQFF
>once|TRBV11-2|TRBJ1-4|NA
TGTGCCAGCAGCCTATACTGGACAGCGCCAAGCGATGAAAAACTGTTTTTT
CASSLYWTAPSDEKLFF
>once|TRBV28|TRBJ2-7|TRBD1
TGTGCCAGCAGCCGCCCGACAGGGGGGTACGAGCAGTACTTC
CASSRPTGGYEQYF
>NA|TRBV9|TRBJ2-2|NA
TGTGCCAGCAGCGTAGCGGGGGAGCTGTTTTTT
CASSVAGELFF
>NA|TRBV28|TRBJ1-5|NA
TGTGCCAGCAGAGTTTATAGCAATCAGCCCCAGCATTTT
CASRVYSNQPQHF
>NA|TRBV6-1|TRBJ1-5|NA
TGTGCCAGCAGTGAACGTAGGGGAGGCAATCAGCCCCAGCATTTT
CASSERRGGNQPQHF
>NA|TRBV19|TRBJ2-2|TRBD2
TGTGCCAGTAGTATACAACTAGCGGGAACGAACACCGGGGAGCTGTTTTTT
CASSIQLAGTNTGELFF
>NA|TRBV7-9|TRBJ2-1|NA
TGTGCCAGCAGCCCCGCCCACAATGAGCAGTTCTTC
CASSPAHNEQFF
>NA|TRBV10-3|TRBJ2-1|TRBD1
TGTGCCATCAGTGAAGTGTGTCCCAGGGGGCGAGCCCCCCCAGGAGCCGATGAGCAGTTCTTC
CAISEVCPRGRAPPGADEQFF
>NA|TRBV7-8|TRBJ2-1|NA
TGTGCCAGCAGCTTAGCTTGGGCTTCTTTATACAATGAGCAGTTCTTC
CASSLAWASLYNEQFF
>NA|TRBV5-1|TRBJ1-1|NA
TGCGCCAGCAGCCAGGACAGCCTGAACACTGAAGCTTTCTTT
CASSQDSLNTEAFF
>few|TRBV4-2|TRBJ2-7|TRBD1
TGTGCCAGCAGCCCAGGGGGGGGACAGGGACGCGAGCAGTACTTC
CASSPGGGQGREQYF
>once|TRBV11-2|TRBJ2-1|TRBD2
TGTGCCAGCAGCGATAGGGCTGGACTAGCGAGTTACAATGAGCAGTTCTTC
CASSDRAGLASYNEQFF
>NA|TRBV7-9|TRBJ2-1|NA
TGTGCCAGCAGCATTACGGGGCGGTTGAAGAATGAGCAGTTCTTC
CASSITGRLKNEQFF
>NA|TRBV7-6|TRBJ2-3|NA
TGTGCCAGCAGCTTCTCGGCTAGCACAGATACGCAGTATTTT
CASSFSASTDTQYF
>NA|TRBV9|TRBJ1-4|NA
TGTGCCAGCAGCGGATCAGGGTTGGCTAATGAAAAACTGTTTTTT
CASSGSGLANEKLFF
>NA|TRBV7-8|TRBJ1-4|NA
TGTGCCAGCAGCTCGGACAGAGATACTGAAAAACTGTTTTTT
CASSSDRDTEKLFF
>NA|TRBV2|TRBJ1-4|NA
TGTGCCAGCCTCAAGTCGGGGAGGCAACTGTTTTTT
CASLKSGRQLFF
>NA|TRBV7-9|TRBJ1-5|TRBD1
TGTGCCAGCAGCCAGGACAGGGGGAACCTAAATCAGCCCCAGCATTTT
CASSQDRGNLNQPQHF
>NA|TRBV19|TRBJ2-1|TRBD2
TGTGCCAGTAGTGTCGAACTAGCGGGAGTGTACAATGAGCAGTTCTTC
CASSVELAGVYNEQFF
>NA|TRBV9|TRBJ2-3|TRBD2
TGTGCCAGCAGCCCCAGCGGGAGGGCGACAGATACGCAGTATTTT
CASSPSGRATDTQYF
>NA|TRBV9|TRBJ2-3|NA
TGTGCCAGCAGCGTAGAAGGCTTCAGCACAGATACGCAGTATTTT
CASSVEGFSTDTQYF
>NA|TRBV6-5|TRBJ2-1|TRBD1
TGTGCCAGCAGCACCGGGACAGACAACAATGAGCAGTTCTTC
CASSTGTDNNEQFF